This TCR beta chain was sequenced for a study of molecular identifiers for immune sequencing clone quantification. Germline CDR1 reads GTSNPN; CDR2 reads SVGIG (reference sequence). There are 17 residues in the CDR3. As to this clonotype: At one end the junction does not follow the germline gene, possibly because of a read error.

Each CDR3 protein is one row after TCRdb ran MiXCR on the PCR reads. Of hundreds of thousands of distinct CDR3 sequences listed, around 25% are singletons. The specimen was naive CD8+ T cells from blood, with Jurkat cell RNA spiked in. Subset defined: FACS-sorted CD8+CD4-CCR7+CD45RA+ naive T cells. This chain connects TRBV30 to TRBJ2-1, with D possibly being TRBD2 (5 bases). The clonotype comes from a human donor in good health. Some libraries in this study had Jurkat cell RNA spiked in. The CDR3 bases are TGTGCCTGGCGTGTCGGGCTCGCGGGCTCTTCCTACCCTGCGCAGTTCTTC. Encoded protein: CAWRVGLAGSSYPAQFF.